The text below deals with one T cell receptor (beta chain). The CDR3 has 13 residues. Deletions cut 0 bases from V and 2 bases from J, with 5 bases between. Germline values: CDR1 WSHSY, CDR2 SAAADI. This sample was included in a study of technical replicates of blood from a handful of donors. The repertoire was sequenced with immunoSEQ multiplex PCR; TCRdb's copy has only in-frame clones and lacks some. The sample lists roughly 70,000 clones, about 97% occurring once. The receptor was derived from a human donor in good health. V and J are TRBV10-2 and TRBJ2-7; no clear D. Material: T cells isolated from PBMCs. CDR3 amino acids: CASSESTTYEQYF. The CDR3 nucleotides are TGCGCCAGCAGTGAGTCGACAACCTACGAGCAGTACTTC.